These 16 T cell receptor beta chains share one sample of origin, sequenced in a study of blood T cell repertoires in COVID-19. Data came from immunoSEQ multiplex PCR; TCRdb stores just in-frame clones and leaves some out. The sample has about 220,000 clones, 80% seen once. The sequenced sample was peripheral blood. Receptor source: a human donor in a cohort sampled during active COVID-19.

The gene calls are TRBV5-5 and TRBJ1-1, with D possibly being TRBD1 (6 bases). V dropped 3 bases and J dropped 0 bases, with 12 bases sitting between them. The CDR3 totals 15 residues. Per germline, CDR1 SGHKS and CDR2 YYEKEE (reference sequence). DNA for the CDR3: TGTGCCAGCAGCTCCGGACAGTCTTTGAACACTGAAGCTTTCTTT. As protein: CASSSGQSLNTEAFF.

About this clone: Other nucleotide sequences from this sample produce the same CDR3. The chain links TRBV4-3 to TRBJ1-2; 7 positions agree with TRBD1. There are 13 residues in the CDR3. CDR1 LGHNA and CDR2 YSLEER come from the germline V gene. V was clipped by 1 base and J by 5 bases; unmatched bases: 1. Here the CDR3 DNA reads TGCGCCAGCAGCCAAGGCAGGGGGTATGGCTACACCTTC. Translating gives CASSQGRGYGYTF.

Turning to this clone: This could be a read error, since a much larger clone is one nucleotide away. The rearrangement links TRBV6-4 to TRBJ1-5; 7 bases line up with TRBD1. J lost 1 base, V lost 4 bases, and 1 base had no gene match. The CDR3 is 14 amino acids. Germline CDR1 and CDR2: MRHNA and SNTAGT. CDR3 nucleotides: TGTGCCAGCAGTGGGGACAGCAGCAATCAGCCCCAGCATTTT. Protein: CASSGDSSNQPQHF.

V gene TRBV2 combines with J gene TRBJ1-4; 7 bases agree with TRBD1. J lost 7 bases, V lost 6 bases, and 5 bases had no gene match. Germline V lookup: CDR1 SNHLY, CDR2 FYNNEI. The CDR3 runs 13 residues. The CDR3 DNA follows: TGTGCCAGCAGAAGGGGGCTGGGTGAAAAACTGTTTTTT. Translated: CASRRGLGEKLFF.

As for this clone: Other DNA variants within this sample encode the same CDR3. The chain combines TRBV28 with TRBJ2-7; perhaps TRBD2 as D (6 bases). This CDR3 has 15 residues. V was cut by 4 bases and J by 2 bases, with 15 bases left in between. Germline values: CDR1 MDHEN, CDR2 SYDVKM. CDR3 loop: CASSSTGTGTYEQYF. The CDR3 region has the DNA TGTGCCAGCAGTTCCACCGGGACTGGTACCTACGAGCAGTACTTC. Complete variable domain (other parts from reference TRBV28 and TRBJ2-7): DVKVTQSSRYLVKRTGEKVFLECVQDMDHENMFWYRQDPGLGLRLIYFSYDVKMKEKGDIPEGYSVSREKKERFSLILESASTNQTSMYLCASSSTGTGTYEQYFGPGTRLTVT.

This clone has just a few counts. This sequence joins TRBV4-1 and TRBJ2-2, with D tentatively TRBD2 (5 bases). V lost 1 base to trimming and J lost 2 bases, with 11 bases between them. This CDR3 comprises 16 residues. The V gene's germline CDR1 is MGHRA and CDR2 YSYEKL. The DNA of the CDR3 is TGCGCCAGCAGCCAAGGGCTAGCCTCAAACACCGGGGAGCTGTTTTTT. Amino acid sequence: CASSQGLASNTGELFF.

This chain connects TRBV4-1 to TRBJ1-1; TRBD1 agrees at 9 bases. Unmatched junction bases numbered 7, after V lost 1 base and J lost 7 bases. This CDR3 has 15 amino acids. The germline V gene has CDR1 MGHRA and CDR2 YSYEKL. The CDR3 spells CASSQVGTGSSEAFF. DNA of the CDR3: TGCGCCAGCAGCCAAGTCGGGACAGGGTCCAGTGAAGCTTTCTTT.

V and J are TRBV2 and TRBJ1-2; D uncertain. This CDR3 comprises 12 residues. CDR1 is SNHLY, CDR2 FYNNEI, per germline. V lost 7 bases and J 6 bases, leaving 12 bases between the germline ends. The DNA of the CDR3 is TGTGCCAGCACGCGGCAGTCGAATGGCTACACCTTC. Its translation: CASTRQSNGYTF.

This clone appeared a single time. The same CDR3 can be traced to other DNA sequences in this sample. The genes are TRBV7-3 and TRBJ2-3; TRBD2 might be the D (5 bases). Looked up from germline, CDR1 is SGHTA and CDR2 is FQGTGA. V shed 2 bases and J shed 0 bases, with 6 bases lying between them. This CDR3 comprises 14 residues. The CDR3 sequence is CASSLAGSTDTQYF. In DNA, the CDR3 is TGTGCCAGCAGCTTAGCGGGTAGCACAGATACGCAGTATTTT.

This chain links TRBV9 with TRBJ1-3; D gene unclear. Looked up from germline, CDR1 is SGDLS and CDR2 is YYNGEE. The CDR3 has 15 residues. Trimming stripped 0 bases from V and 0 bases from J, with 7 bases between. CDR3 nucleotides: TGTGCCAGCAGCGTAGCTCACAGCTCTGGAAACACCATATATTTT. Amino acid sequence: CASSVAHSSGNTIYF.

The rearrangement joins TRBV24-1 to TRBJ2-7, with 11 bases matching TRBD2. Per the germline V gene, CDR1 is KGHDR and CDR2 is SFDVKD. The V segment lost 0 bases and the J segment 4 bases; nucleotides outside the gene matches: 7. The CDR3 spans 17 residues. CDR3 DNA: TGTGCCACCAGTGATTTGCTAACTAGCGGGAGTCTGTACGAGCAGTACTTC. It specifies CATSDLLTSGSLYEQYF.

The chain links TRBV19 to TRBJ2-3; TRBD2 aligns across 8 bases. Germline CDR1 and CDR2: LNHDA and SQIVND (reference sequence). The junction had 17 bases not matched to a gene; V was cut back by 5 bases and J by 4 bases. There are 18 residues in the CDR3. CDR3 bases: TGTGCCAGTAGTCTAACTAGCGGAGAGGGCTGGAGCGCAGATACGCAGTATTTT. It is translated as CASSLTSGEGWSADTQYF.

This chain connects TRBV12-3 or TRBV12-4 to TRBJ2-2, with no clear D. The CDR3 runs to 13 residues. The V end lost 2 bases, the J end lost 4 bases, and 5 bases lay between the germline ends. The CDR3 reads CASSLQFTGELFF. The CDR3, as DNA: TGTGCCAGCAGTTTACAGTTCACCGGGGAGCTGTTTTTT.

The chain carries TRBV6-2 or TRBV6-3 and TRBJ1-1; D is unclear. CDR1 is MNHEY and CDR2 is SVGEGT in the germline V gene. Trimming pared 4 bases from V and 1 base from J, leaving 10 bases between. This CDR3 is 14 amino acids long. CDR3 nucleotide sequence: TGTGCCAGCAGTTTGACTGTAACGAACACTGAAGCTTTCTTT. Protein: CASSLTVTNTEAFF.

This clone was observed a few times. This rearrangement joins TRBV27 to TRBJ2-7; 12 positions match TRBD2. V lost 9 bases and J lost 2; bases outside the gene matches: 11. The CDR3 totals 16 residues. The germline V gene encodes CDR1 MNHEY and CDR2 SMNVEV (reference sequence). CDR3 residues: CASRTLGLAGTYEQYF. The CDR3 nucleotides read TGTGCCAGTCGAACTCTGGGACTAGCGGGTACCTACGAGCAGTACTTC.

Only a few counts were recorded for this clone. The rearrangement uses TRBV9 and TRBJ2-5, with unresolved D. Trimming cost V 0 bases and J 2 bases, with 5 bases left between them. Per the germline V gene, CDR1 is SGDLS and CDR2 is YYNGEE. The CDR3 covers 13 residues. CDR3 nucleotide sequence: TGTGCCAGCAGCGTAGACAGACAAGAGACCCAGTACTTC. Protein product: CASSVDRQETQYF.